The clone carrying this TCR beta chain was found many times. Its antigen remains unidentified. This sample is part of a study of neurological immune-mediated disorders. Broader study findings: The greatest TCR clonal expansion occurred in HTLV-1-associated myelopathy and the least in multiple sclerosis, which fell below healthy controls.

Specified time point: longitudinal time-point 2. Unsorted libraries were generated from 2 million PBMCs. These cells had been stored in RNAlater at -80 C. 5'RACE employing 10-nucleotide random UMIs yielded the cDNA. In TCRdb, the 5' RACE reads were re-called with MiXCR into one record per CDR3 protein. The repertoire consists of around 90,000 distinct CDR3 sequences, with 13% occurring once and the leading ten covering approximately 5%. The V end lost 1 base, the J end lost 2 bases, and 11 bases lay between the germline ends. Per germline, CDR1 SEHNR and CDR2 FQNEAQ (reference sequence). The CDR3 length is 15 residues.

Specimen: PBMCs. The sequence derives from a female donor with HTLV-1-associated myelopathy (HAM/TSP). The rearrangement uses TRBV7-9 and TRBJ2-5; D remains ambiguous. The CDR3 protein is CASSLVSGRQETQYF. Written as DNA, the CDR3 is TGTGCCAGCAGCTTAGTTTCGGGCAGGCAAGAGACCCAGTACTTC.